A selection of T cell receptor beta chains follows, all from one sample in a study of Ad26.COV2.S vaccination and SARS-CoV-2 variants. This table comes from immunoSEQ multiplex PCR, and its TCRdb copy is limited to in-frame clones, with some not included. Of approximately 300,000 clones listed, around four fifths are singletons. The material sequenced was peripheral blood, taken in a trial of Ad26.COV2.S vaccine versus placebo. These receptors originate from a person aged 18 to 65 who received the Ad26.COV2.S COVID-19 vaccine or a placebo. Both conserved end residues are part of each CDR3. D genes are given only for firm matches. Only some rows state a clone size, as once, few, many or a class for expanded clones.

clone_size: once; d_call: .; j_call: TRBJ1-2; v_call: TRBV6-5; cdr3_nt: TGTGCCAGCAGTTACTCGTTTCCTAGAGGGGCATCCTGCACCTTC; cdr3_aa: CASSYSFPRGASCTF
clone_size: .; d_call: .; j_call: TRBJ1-2; v_call: TRBV14; cdr3_nt: TGTGCCAGCAGCCAGGGAGGGCACTATGGCTACACCTTC; cdr3_aa: CASSQGGHYGYTF
clone_size: .; d_call: .; j_call: TRBJ2-7; v_call: TRBV4-1; cdr3_nt: TGCGCCAGCAGCCAACCTCTCGCAGCGCGTTACGAGCAGTACTTC; cdr3_aa: CASSQPLAARYEQYF
clone_size: .; d_call: TRBD1; j_call: TRBJ1-1; v_call: TRBV19; cdr3_nt: TGTGCCAGTAGAATCCGGGACAGGGGAGTGTTCACTGAAGCTTTCTTT; cdr3_aa: CASRIRDRGVFTEAFF
clone_size: .; d_call: TRBD1; j_call: TRBJ2-7; v_call: TRBV6-2/TRBV6-3; cdr3_nt: TGTGCCAGCAGTTACTTCCATGGGACAGGGGACACCTACGAGCAGTACTTC; cdr3_aa: CASSYFHGTGDTYEQYF
clone_size: .; d_call: .; j_call: TRBJ1-5; v_call: TRBV5-1; cdr3_nt: TGCGCCAGCAGCTTGGAACTGAATCAGCCCCAGCATTTT; cdr3_aa: CASSLELNQPQHF
clone_size: .; d_call: TRBD1; j_call: TRBJ2-7; v_call: TRBV11-2; cdr3_nt: TGTGCCAGCAGCTCGAGTGTGGGACAGACCTACGAGCAGTACTTC; cdr3_aa: CASSSSVGQTYEQYF
clone_size: few; d_call: .; j_call: TRBJ2-3; v_call: TRBV14; cdr3_nt: TGTGCCAGCAGCCAAGTACTAGGGTCTAGCACAGATACGCAGTATTTT; cdr3_aa: CASSQVLGSSTDTQYF
clone_size: .; d_call: TRBD1; j_call: TRBJ1-2; v_call: TRBV9; cdr3_nt: TGTGCCAGCAGCGTAGGGGGCAGGGGGCGATATGGCTACACCTTC; cdr3_aa: CASSVGGRGRYGYTF
clone_size: .; d_call: .; j_call: TRBJ2-2; v_call: TRBV5-6; cdr3_nt: TGTGCCAGTTTAGAGCGGAACACCGGGGAGCTGTTTTTT; cdr3_aa: CASLERNTGELFF
clone_size: few; d_call: TRBD2; j_call: TRBJ2-1; v_call: TRBV7-6; cdr3_nt: TGTGCCAGCAGCTCGCAGCGGGGGGTATACAATGAGCAGTTCTTC; cdr3_aa: CASSSQRGVYNEQFF
clone_size: .; d_call: .; j_call: TRBJ1-5; v_call: TRBV7-9; cdr3_nt: TGTGCCAGCAGCTTACGAGCCGATCAGCCCCAGCATTTT; cdr3_aa: CASSLRADQPQHF
clone_size: .; d_call: TRBD1; j_call: TRBJ2-3; v_call: TRBV5-1; cdr3_nt: TGCGCCAGCAGCTTCCTCCAGACAGGGGACCGCACAGATACGCAGTATTTT; cdr3_aa: CASSFLQTGDRTDTQYF
clone_size: .; d_call: .; j_call: TRBJ2-7; v_call: TRBV23-1; cdr3_nt: TGCGCCAGCAGTCAGGTCCCCCCCCGCTGTGTTGGGGAAGGCTCCTACGAGCAGTACTTC; cdr3_aa: CASSQVPPRCVGEGSYEQYF
clone_size: .; d_call: .; j_call: TRBJ2-7; v_call: TRBV27; cdr3_nt: TGTGCCAGCAGTTTTTCTGGGCGCGGGTCGAACGAGCAGTACTTC; cdr3_aa: CASSFSGRGSNEQYF
clone_size: .; d_call: .; j_call: TRBJ2-1; v_call: TRBV11-3; cdr3_nt: TGTGCCAGCAGCCCAGATCCTCCTGGCAATGAGCAGTTCTTC; cdr3_aa: CASSPDPPGNEQFF
clone_size: .; d_call: TRBD1; j_call: TRBJ1-2; v_call: TRBV6-5; cdr3_nt: TGTGCCAGCAGCCGGGACAGGGCGGACTATGGCTACACCTTC; cdr3_aa: CASSRDRADYGYTF
clone_size: .; d_call: TRBD1; j_call: TRBJ2-2; v_call: TRBV4-2; cdr3_nt: TGTGCCAGCAGCCGACAGGGGGGCGCGAACACCGGGGAGCTGTTTTTT; cdr3_aa: CASSRQGGANTGELFF
clone_size: .; d_call: .; j_call: TRBJ1-1; v_call: TRBV7-2; cdr3_nt: TGTGCCAGCAGCTTTCAGGGGAACACTGAAGCTTTCTTT; cdr3_aa: CASSFQGNTEAFF
clone_size: .; d_call: .; j_call: TRBJ2-3; v_call: TRBV20-1; cdr3_nt: TGCAGTGCTAGTGTGACCAAAAACACAGATACGCAGTATTTT; cdr3_aa: CSASVTKNTDTQYF
clone_size: .; d_call: TRBD1; j_call: TRBJ1-1; v_call: TRBV5-5; cdr3_nt: TGTGCCAGCAGCCGGCGGTGGGGACAGCCGATGAACACTGAAGCTTTCTTT; cdr3_aa: CASSRRWGQPMNTEAFF
clone_size: once; d_call: TRBD1; j_call: TRBJ2-3; v_call: TRBV5-1; cdr3_nt: TGCGCCGGGCAGTCAGGGGGCGCAGGGGATACGCAGTATTTT; cdr3_aa: CAGQSGGAGDTQYF
clone_size: .; d_call: .; j_call: TRBJ2-3; v_call: TRBV3-1/TRBV3-2; cdr3_nt: TGTGCCAGCAGCCGCCCGTTCCCCTTATCGCAGTATTTT; cdr3_aa: CASSRPFPLSQYF
clone_size: once; d_call: .; j_call: TRBJ1-2; v_call: TRBV18; cdr3_nt: TGTGCCAGCTCAGTCACACAGGAGCCCTATGGCTACACCTTC; cdr3_aa: CASSVTQEPYGYTF
clone_size: .; d_call: .; j_call: TRBJ1-1; v_call: TRBV5-4; cdr3_nt: TGTGCCAGCAGTGACAGAGGGCCAGGGTCGGACACTGAAGCTTTCTTT; cdr3_aa: CASSDRGPGSDTEAFF
clone_size: .; d_call: .; j_call: TRBJ2-3; v_call: TRBV3-1/TRBV3-2; cdr3_nt: TGTGCCAGCAGCCAAGGGGGCGGGGCGGGAGATACGCAGTATTTT; cdr3_aa: CASSQGGGAGDTQYF
clone_size: .; d_call: TRBD2; j_call: TRBJ2-7; v_call: TRBV11-3; cdr3_nt: TGTGCCAGCAGCGCTCTAGCGGGGACCGAGCAGTACTTC; cdr3_aa: CASSALAGTEQYF
clone_size: .; d_call: TRBD1; j_call: TRBJ1-4; v_call: TRBV18; cdr3_nt: TGTGCCAGCTCACAGTACAGGGGGCGCGATGAAAAACTGTTTTTT; cdr3_aa: CASSQYRGRDEKLFF
clone_size: .; d_call: .; j_call: TRBJ1-5; v_call: TRBV2; cdr3_nt: TGTGCCAGCAGCGCTCGTACAGTTAATCAGCCCCAGCATTTT; cdr3_aa: CASSARTVNQPQHF
clone_size: .; d_call: TRBD1; j_call: TRBJ2-6; v_call: TRBV2; cdr3_nt: TGTGCCAGCAGTAACGTCGGTAGGGGGCGATACTCTGGGGCCAACGTCCTGACTTTC; cdr3_aa: CASSNVGRGRYSGANVLTF
clone_size: few; d_call: .; j_call: TRBJ2-1; v_call: TRBV9; cdr3_nt: TGTGCCAGCAGCGTCAGTGGTAGCGGCAACAATGAGCAGTTCTTC; cdr3_aa: CASSVSGSGNNEQFF
clone_size: .; d_call: .; j_call: TRBJ1-2; v_call: TRBV5-5; cdr3_nt: TGTGCCAGCAGCATAATCCAAGGGACGGCGGGATATGGCTACACCTTC; cdr3_aa: CASSIIQGTAGYGYTF
clone_size: .; d_call: .; j_call: TRBJ2-3; v_call: TRBV20-1; cdr3_nt: TGCAGTGCTTCCCTTGTGAATACGCAGTATTTT; cdr3_aa: CSASLVNTQYF
clone_size: few; d_call: TRBD2; j_call: TRBJ2-2; v_call: TRBV18; cdr3_nt: TGTGCCAGCTCCCGGACTAGCCGCAACGCCGGGGAGCTGTTTTTT; cdr3_aa: CASSRTSRNAGELFF
clone_size: .; d_call: .; j_call: TRBJ1-6; v_call: TRBV7-6; cdr3_nt: TGTGCCAGCAGCTTAGGCAGCCTTAATTCACCCCTCCACTTT; cdr3_aa: CASSLGSLNSPLHF
clone_size: .; d_call: TRBD1; j_call: TRBJ1-4; v_call: TRBV18; cdr3_nt: TGTGCCAGCTCACTAGCCGAGGGGGCAGATAATGAAAAACTGTTTTTT; cdr3_aa: CASSLAEGADNEKLFF
clone_size: .; d_call: .; j_call: TRBJ2-2; v_call: TRBV28; cdr3_nt: TGTGCCAGCACCATCACGGGGCCTTACACCGGGGAGCTGTTTTTT; cdr3_aa: CASTITGPYTGELFF
clone_size: .; d_call: TRBD1; j_call: TRBJ1-5; v_call: TRBV29-1; cdr3_nt: TGCAGCGTGGAGGGGGCGGGGGCTAGGAGCAATCAGCCCCAGCATTTT; cdr3_aa: CSVEGAGARSNQPQHF
clone_size: .; d_call: TRBD2; j_call: TRBJ2-3; v_call: TRBV27; cdr3_nt: TGTGCCAGCCCGGAGAGCGGGGGGCGCACAGATACGCAGTATTTT; cdr3_aa: CASPESGGRTDTQYF
clone_size: .; d_call: .; j_call: TRBJ1-1; v_call: TRBV3-1/TRBV3-2; cdr3_nt: TGTGCCAGCAGCCAAAACCCGGTTGCCACTGAAGCTTTCTTT; cdr3_aa: CASSQNPVATEAFF
clone_size: .; d_call: .; j_call: TRBJ2-2; v_call: TRBV5-1; cdr3_nt: TGCGCCAGCAGCTTCATGGGGGGCTCCAACACCGGGGAGCTGTTTTTT; cdr3_aa: CASSFMGGSNTGELFF
clone_size: .; d_call: .; j_call: TRBJ2-4; v_call: TRBV21-1; cdr3_nt: TGTGCCAGGGGGGACATTCAGTACTTC; cdr3_aa: CARGDIQYF
clone_size: .; d_call: .; j_call: TRBJ1-5; v_call: TRBV6-5; cdr3_nt: TGTGCCAGCAGTTTCGGGGGCCCAGACCAGCCCCAGCATTTT; cdr3_aa: CASSFGGPDQPQHF
clone_size: few; d_call: .; j_call: TRBJ1-4; v_call: TRBV4-2; cdr3_nt: TGTGCCAGCAGCAAAAGACGGGAAGGGGGTGAAAAACTGTTTTTT; cdr3_aa: CASSKRREGGEKLFF